A selection of T cell receptor beta chains follows, all from one sample in a study of CD8+ T cells in alopecia areata. Method: immunoSEQ multiplex PCR; TCRdb's copy keeps in-frame clones and lacks some. The sample has tens of thousands of clones, around 40% seen once; the top ten hold about 53%. Sample: NKG2D-low CD8+ T cells sorted from blood. Receptors originate from a human donor with alopecia areata. The CDR3 runs from the conserved cysteine through the conserved F or W. Fields, in order: V gene, D gene, clone size, J gene, CDR3 protein, CDR3 DNA. D genes are given only for firm matches. Not every row has a clone size; where given, it reads once, few, many or a size class.

v_call: TRBV16
d_call: TRBD1
clone_size: few
j_call: TRBJ2-1
cdr3_aa: CASSGGNEQFF
cdr3_nt: TGTGCCAGCTCAGGGGGAAATGAGCAGTTCTTC

v_call: TRBV29-1
d_call: -
clone_size: -
j_call: TRBJ1-2
cdr3_aa: CSVGINYGYTF
cdr3_nt: TGCAGCGTTGGGATAAACTATGGCTACACCTTC

v_call: TRBV4-3
d_call: -
clone_size: few
j_call: TRBJ2-1
cdr3_aa: CASSQERGYNNEQFF
cdr3_nt: TGCGCCAGCAGCCAAGAGCGGGGCTATAACAATGAGCAGTTCTTC

v_call: TRBV4-1
d_call: -
clone_size: -
j_call: TRBJ2-5
cdr3_aa: CASSQQEETQYF
cdr3_nt: TGCGCCAGCAGCCAACAGGAAGAGACCCAGTACTTC

v_call: TRBV27
d_call: -
clone_size: few
j_call: TRBJ2-5
cdr3_aa: CASSTHPDGAKGETQYF
cdr3_nt: TGTGCCAGCAGTACTCACCCAGACGGGGCGAAGGGAGAGACCCAGTACTTC

v_call: TRBV29-1
d_call: -
clone_size: -
j_call: TRBJ2-7
cdr3_aa: CSVEGGDTLSYEQYF
cdr3_nt: TGCAGCGTTGAAGGTGGGGACACCCTCTCCTACGAGCAGTACTTC

v_call: TRBV28
d_call: -
clone_size: -
j_call: TRBJ2-1
cdr3_aa: CASSLWNEQFF
cdr3_nt: TGTGCCAGCAGTTTATGGAATGAGCAGTTCTTC

v_call: TRBV2
d_call: -
clone_size: few
j_call: TRBJ1-1
cdr3_aa: CASGGEAFF
cdr3_nt: TGTGCCAGCGGAGGGGAAGCTTTCTTT

v_call: TRBV2
d_call: TRBD2
clone_size: few
j_call: TRBJ2-7
cdr3_aa: CASIPGLDSYEQYF
cdr3_nt: TGTGCCAGCATCCCCGGACTAGACTCCTACGAGCAGTACTTC

v_call: TRBV7-9
d_call: -
clone_size: few
j_call: TRBJ2-7
cdr3_aa: CASRRIYEQYF
cdr3_nt: TGTGCCAGCAGACGAATCTACGAGCAGTACTTC

v_call: TRBV5-4
d_call: -
clone_size: -
j_call: TRBJ2-3
cdr3_aa: CASIGTATDTQYF
cdr3_nt: TGTGCCAGCATCGGGACCGCCACAGATACGCAGTATTTT

v_call: TRBV28
d_call: -
clone_size: few
j_call: TRBJ2-7
cdr3_aa: CASSLWGGAPYEQYF
cdr3_nt: TGTGCCAGCAGTTTATGGGGGGGCGCACCCTACGAGCAGTACTTC

v_call: TRBV10-3
d_call: -
clone_size: -
j_call: TRBJ2-7
cdr3_aa: CAISPLGIGRGVEQYF
cdr3_nt: TGTGCCATCAGCCCCCTTGGAATTGGCAGGGGAGTCGAGCAGTACTTC

v_call: TRBV18
d_call: -
clone_size: -
j_call: TRBJ2-7
cdr3_aa: CASQDGDAYEQYF
cdr3_nt: TGTGCCAGTCAGGATGGGGATGCCTACGAGCAGTACTTC

v_call: TRBV27
d_call: -
clone_size: -
j_call: TRBJ2-7
cdr3_aa: CASSPQQGTYEQYF
cdr3_nt: TGTGCCAGCAGTCCCCAGCAGGGGACGTACGAGCAGTACTTC

v_call: TRBV29-1
d_call: -
clone_size: few
j_call: TRBJ2-2
cdr3_aa: CSVMGVNTGELFF
cdr3_nt: TGCAGCGTAATGGGAGTTAACACCGGGGAGCTGTTTTTT

v_call: TRBV5-1
d_call: -
clone_size: -
j_call: TRBJ1-3
cdr3_aa: CASSPGDRASGNTIYF
cdr3_nt: TGCGCCAGCAGCCCGGGGGACCGAGCCTCTGGAAACACCATATATTTT

v_call: TRBV15
d_call: TRBD2
clone_size: -
j_call: TRBJ2-3
cdr3_aa: CATGTGGRTDTQYF
cdr3_nt: TGTGCCACCGGGACGGGAGGGCGTACAGATACGCAGTATTTT

v_call: TRBV5-1
d_call: TRBD1
clone_size: -
j_call: TRBJ1-1
cdr3_aa: CASNHQGTADEAFF
cdr3_nt: TGCGCCAGCAACCACCAAGGGACAGCCGATGAAGCTTTCTTT

v_call: TRBV27
d_call: -
clone_size: -
j_call: TRBJ2-3
cdr3_aa: CASSLGYTDTQYF
cdr3_nt: TGTGCCAGCAGTTTAGGATACACAGATACGCAGTATTTT

v_call: TRBV19
d_call: TRBD2
clone_size: few
j_call: TRBJ2-5
cdr3_aa: CASSIPRGGETQYF
cdr3_nt: TGTGCCAGTAGTATCCCTCGGGGGGGAGAGACCCAGTACTTC

v_call: TRBV29-1
d_call: -
clone_size: -
j_call: TRBJ1-2
cdr3_aa: CSVEESVDGYTF
cdr3_nt: TGCAGCGTTGAAGAATCAGTGGATGGCTACACCTTC

v_call: TRBV6-5
d_call: -
clone_size: -
j_call: TRBJ1-1
cdr3_aa: CAATRGGANTEAFF
cdr3_nt: TGTGCCGCAACCCGGGGGGGGGCCAACACTGAAGCTTTCTTT

v_call: TRBV7-9
d_call: -
clone_size: -
j_call: TRBJ2-5
cdr3_aa: CASSLGRDFQETQYF
cdr3_nt: TGTGCCAGCAGCTTAGGCCGGGACTTTCAAGAGACCCAGTACTTC

v_call: TRBV7-2
d_call: -
clone_size: few
j_call: TRBJ2-5
cdr3_aa: CASSLVQGSRETQYF
cdr3_nt: TGTGCCAGCAGCTTAGTTCAGGGGTCCCGGGAGACCCAGTACTTC

v_call: TRBV5-1
d_call: -
clone_size: -
j_call: TRBJ2-7
cdr3_aa: CASSLAAEVYEQYF
cdr3_nt: TGCGCCAGCAGCTTGGCCGCAGAGGTCTACGAGCAGTACTTC

v_call: TRBV29-1
d_call: TRBD1
clone_size: -
j_call: TRBJ2-2
cdr3_aa: CSVTDRGQNTGELFF
cdr3_nt: TGCAGCGTTACGGACAGGGGGCAGAACACCGGGGAGCTGTTTTTT

v_call: TRBV29-1
d_call: TRBD1
clone_size: few
j_call: TRBJ2-3
cdr3_aa: CSVVDPGQATDTQYF
cdr3_nt: TGCAGCGTTGTGGATCCGGGACAGGCCACAGATACGCAGTATTTT

v_call: TRBV2
d_call: -
clone_size: -
j_call: TRBJ2-7
cdr3_aa: CASRQGYEQYF
cdr3_nt: TGTGCCAGCAGGCAGGGCTACGAGCAGTACTTC

v_call: TRBV27
d_call: TRBD2
clone_size: -
j_call: TRBJ2-3
cdr3_aa: CASSLVLAGGDTQYF
cdr3_nt: TGTGCCAGCAGTTTAGTACTAGCGGGAGGGGATACGCAGTATTTT

v_call: TRBV13
d_call: -
clone_size: once
j_call: TRBJ2-4
cdr3_aa: CASSLGGQNIQYF
cdr3_nt: TGTGCCAGCAGCTTAGGCGGCCAAAACATTCAGTACTTC

v_call: TRBV30
d_call: TRBD2
clone_size: -
j_call: TRBJ2-3
cdr3_aa: CACSGSLRTDTQYF
cdr3_nt: TGTGCCTGCAGCGGGAGTCTCCGCACAGATACGCAGTATTTT

v_call: TRBV7-2
d_call: TRBD2
clone_size: -
j_call: TRBJ2-1
cdr3_aa: CASSLGLAKGFNEQFF
cdr3_nt: TGTGCCAGCAGCTTGGGACTAGCGAAAGGGTTCAATGAGCAGTTCTTC

v_call: TRBV9
d_call: -
clone_size: few
j_call: TRBJ2-1
cdr3_aa: CASSAGQGSYNEQFF
cdr3_nt: TGTGCCAGCAGCGCCGGTCAGGGGTCCTACAATGAGCAGTTCTTC